The 17 T cell receptor beta chains in this list originate from one sample, sequenced in a study of shared T cell receptors in the human thymus. Sequenced by immunoSEQ multiplex PCR; TCRdb stores in-frame clones only, minus some. The sample holds over 450,000 clones; roughly 74% are singletons and the top ten take 0.013%. These data were also reused for a study on human thymus T cells.

Sequencing was done on a sample of thymocytes. These receptors all stem from a boy younger than two with a congenital heart defect.

On this clone itself: In the same sample, other DNA sequences code for this CDR3. The chain is built from TRBV25-1 and TRBJ2-7, with 7 bases lining up with TRBD1. The CDR3 is 14 residues long. CDR1 is MGHDK and CDR2 is SYGVNS in the germline V gene. V lost 5 bases and J lost 5; bases outside the gene matches: 9. The chain's CDR3 is CASSKTGAGHEQYF. The CDR3 DNA sequence: TGTGCCAGCAGTAAAACAGGGGCGGGTCACGAGCAGTACTTC.

This chain joins TRBV4-3 and TRBJ2-7, with 8 bases that match TRBD2. This CDR3 contains 14 residues. The J segment lost 5 bases and the V segment lost 1 base, leaving 4 bases of the junction unmatched. Germline V gene sequence: CDR1 LGHNA, CDR2 YSLEER. For the CDR3, the DNA is TGCGCCAGCAGCCAAGGACTAGCGACCCACGAGCAGTACTTC. This encodes CASSQGLATHEQYF.

The chain employs TRBV5-1 and TRBJ1-3; 9 nucleotides align to TRBD1. CDR3 size: 14 residues. The V and J ends lost 5 bases and 4 bases, in that order; junction bases with no gene match: 4. CDR1 is SGHRS, CDR2 YFSETQ, per germline. The CDR3 sequence: CASSSDRGGNTIYF. The CDR3 DNA reads TGCGCCAGCAGTTCGGACAGGGGAGGAAACACCATATATTTT.

The V and J genes are TRBV30 and TRBJ1-4, with a tentative D call TRBD1 (6 bases). The ends were cut back, 0 bases at V and 8 bases at J, with 16 bases in the middle. From germline, CDR1 is GTSNPN and CDR2 SVGIG (reference sequence). This CDR3 has 15 residues. This chain's CDR3 is CAWSVGQSYNEKLFF. CDR3 sequence (DNA): TGTGCCTGGAGTGTCGGACAGAGCTATAACGAAAAACTGTTTTTT.

The V call is TRBV9, the J call TRBJ1-2, with TRBD1 as a possible D gene (6 bases). CDR3 length equals 15 residues. The germline gives CDR1 SGDLS, CDR2 YYNGEE. The V and J ends lost 4 bases and 1 base respectively, with 14 bases between them. The CDR3 DNA reads as TGTGCCAGCAGCCTGGGGGCAGGCCATAACTATGGCTACACCTTC. This encodes CASSLGAGHNYGYTF.

The chain uses TRBV4-1 and TRBJ2-1, with 9 bases matching TRBD2. In germline, CDR1 is MGHRA, CDR2 YSYEKL. Losses at the gene ends were 0 bases for V and 8 bases for J; bases not matched to a gene: 11. The length of the CDR3 is 17 residues. CDR3 coding DNA: TGCGCCAGCAGCCAAGAGGGGGGCGGGAGGGCCCTCGATGAGCAGTTCTTC. Amino acid sequence: CASSQEGGGRALDEQFF.

This chain links TRBV4-1 with TRBJ2-2, with TRBD2 matching 12 bases. The CDR3 spans 20 residues. V lost 0 bases and J lost 3; bases outside the gene matches: 11. Germline values: CDR1 MGHRA, CDR2 YSYEKL. In DNA form, the CDR3 reads TGCGCCAGCAGCCAAGACTGGCGGACTAGCGGGAAGACGGACACCGGGGAGCTGTTTTTT. It codes for CASSQDWRTSGKTDTGELFF.

V is TRBV28 and J is TRBJ1-5, with 9 bases matching TRBD1. J gave up 5 bases and V 4 bases, and 6 bases lay outside the gene matches. This CDR3 is built from 15 residues. Germline assignment: CDR1 MDHEN and CDR2 SYDVKM. CDR3 sequence (DNA): TGTGCCAGCAGTTGCCTGGGACAGGGAGATCAGCCCCAGCATTTT. This encodes CASSCLGQGDQPQHF.

In this sample, this clone turned up once. The CDR3 is CASSFPDSPSTGNTIYF. CDR3 coding DNA: TGTGCCAGCAGTTTCCCGGACAGCCCTAGTACTGGAAACACCATATATTTT. The chain uses TRBV28 and TRBJ1-3; TRBD1 might be the D (6 bases). The CDR3 has 17 amino acids. V shed 3 bases and J shed 2 bases, with 17 bases lying between them. The V gene's germline CDR1 is MDHEN and CDR2 SYDVKM. Variable domain in full (rest from reference TRBV28 and TRBJ1-3): DVKVTQSSRYLVKRTGEKVFLECVQDMDHENMFWYRQDPGLGLRLIYFSYDVKMKEKGDIPEGYSVSREKKERFSLILESASTNQTSMYLCASSFPDSPSTGNTIYFGEGSWLTVV.

The chain has TRBV27 and TRBJ2-5; D call uncertain. The J call may be wrong; the DNA end is better matched by TRBJ2-7. This CDR3 comprises 14 residues. Germline assignment: CDR1 MNHEY and CDR2 SMNVEV (reference sequence). The CDR3 DNA reads as TGTGCCAGCAGTTTATTAGTCTCGCTGAACGAGCAGTACTTC. Protein: CASSLLVSLNEQYF.

The gene calls are TRBV18 and TRBJ2-6, with D perhaps matching TRBD1 (5 bases). The V and J ends lost 6 bases and 0 bases respectively, with 12 bases between them. Germline lookup yields CDR1 KGHSH and CDR2 LQKENI. The CDR3 runs 16 residues. In DNA form, the CDR3 reads TGTGCCAGCTCCGACCGCAGGGTCTCTGGGGCCAACGTCCTGACTTTC. This encodes CASSDRRVSGANVLTF.

This clone was counted between two and nine times. V usage is TRBV28 and J usage is TRBJ2-3; 10 bases are shared with TRBD2. Trimming cost V 0 bases and J 2 bases; bases outside gene matches: 8. Germline CDR1 is MDHEN and CDR2 is SYDVKM. This CDR3 is 18 amino acids long. This CDR3 reads CASSLCWPGLAHTDTQYF. CDR3 in DNA: TGTGCCAGCAGTTTATGTTGGCCGGGACTAGCGCACACAGATACGCAGTATTTT. The variable domain in full, completed from reference TRBV28 and TRBJ2-3, reads DVKVTQSSRYLVKRTGEKVFLECVQDMDHENMFWYRQDPGLGLRLIYFSYDVKMKEKGDIPEGYSVSREKKERFSLILESASTNQTSMYLCASSLCWPGLAHTDTQYFGPGTRLTVL.

The chain combines TRBV5-1 with TRBJ1-1; D call uncertain. CDR1 and CDR2 from the germline V gene are SGHRS and YFSETQ. Trimming left V 3 bases short and J 1 base short, with 7 bases between. The CDR3 is 13 amino acids. The CDR3 sequence is CASSSTENTEAFF. CDR3 coding DNA: TGCGCCAGCAGCTCGACTGAGAACACTGAAGCTTTCTTT.

Turning to this clone: At one boundary the junction diverges from the germline segment, which might be a read error. The genes are TRBV7-6 and TRBJ2-3; 10 positions agree with TRBD2. Germline V lookup: CDR1 SGHVS, CDR2 FNYEAQ. This CDR3 spans 19 amino acids. The CDR3, as DNA: TGTGCCAGCGGCTTCGGGGTCGCTAGCGGGAGATGGGGCACAGATACGCAGTATTTT. This encodes CASGFGVASGRWGTDTQYF.

The rearrangement uses TRBV28 and TRBJ2-5, with D possibly TRBD2 on 6 matching bases. The CDR3 contains 15 residues. Germline CDR1 is MDHEN and CDR2 is SYDVKM. The V and J ends lost 2 bases and 4 bases respectively, with 14 bases between them. The CDR3: CASSLGKTSVETQYF. CDR3 DNA: TGTGCCAGCAGTTTAGGGAAGACTAGTGTAGAGACCCAGTACTTC.

The chain couples TRBV2 to TRBJ2-7, with 11 bases that match TRBD1. The J segment lost 6 bases and the V segment lost 6 bases, leaving 13 bases of the junction unmatched. CDR1 and CDR2 from the germline V gene are SNHLY and FYNNEI. The CDR3 is made up of 16 amino acids. Here the CDR3 DNA reads TGTGCCAGCAGCGAGGGACAGGGGGTACCGGGTCCCGAGCAGTACTTC. Amino acid sequence: CASSEGQGVPGPEQYF. The entire variable domain, with the rest obtained from reference TRBV2 and TRBJ2-7, is as follows: EPEVTQTPSHQVTQMGQEVILRCVPISNHLYFYWYRQILGQKVEFLVSFYNNEISEKSEIFDDQFSVERPDGSNFTLKIRSTKLEDSAMYFCASSEGQGVPGPEQYFGPGTRLTVT.

This chain joins TRBV30 and TRBJ2-1, with 13 bases aligning to TRBD2. V shed 2 bases and J 5 bases; nucleotides not matched to a gene: 6. The CDR3 covers 16 residues. Germline assignment: CDR1 GTSNPN and CDR2 SVGIG (reference sequence). CDR3 bases: TGTGCCTGGAGTTTTGGGACTAGCGGGAAGGACAATGAGCAGTTCTTC. Translation: CAWSFGTSGKDNEQFF.